This T cell receptor (beta chain) was identified in a study of T cell responses to AZD1222 COVID-19 vaccine. Whole-study findings and limits: Baseline seropositivity characterized only a handful of AZD1222 recipients. A reported finding is that nearly half of spike-specific TCRs target unmutated variant regions.

Comment on this clone: Its antigen is as yet unknown.

Measured with immunoSEQ multiplex PCR; TCRdb has only the in-frame clones, and not every one. This table has about 140,000 clones, 93% appearing once. The V gene's germline CDR1 is MNHEY and CDR2 SVGAGI. The CDR3 is 13 residues long. Trimming shortened V by 6 bases and J by 3 bases, and 11 bases separated the two germline ends. The material sequenced was peripheral blood, taken on day 0 of MenACWY control vaccination. The V call is TRBV6-5, the J call TRBJ1-1, with D possibly matching TRBD1 (6 bases). This sequence originates from an adult in good health. The CDR3 coding sequence is TGTGCCAGCAGCAAACAGGGTGACACTGAAGCTTTCTTT. Protein: CASSKQGDTEAFF.